Following are 22 T cell receptor beta chains from one sample sequenced in a study of T cell responses to AZD1222 COVID-19 vaccine. Libraries were prepared by immunoSEQ multiplex PCR; TCRdb keeps only in-frame clonotypes and omits some of them. The repertoire includes approximately 110,000 clones, around 94% of them detected once, and roughly 2% sits in the top ten. The sample in question was peripheral blood, obtained on day 0 of AZD1222 vaccination. The origin of the receptors is an adult in good health.

This rearrangement joins TRBV6-1 to TRBJ1-3; D is unclear. This CDR3 region has 11 residues. Germline CDR1 and CDR2: MNHNS and SASEGT. The V and J ends lost 2 bases and 7 bases respectively, with 3 bases between them. The CDR3 loop reads CASSEYNTIYF. The CDR3 nucleotides are TGTGCCAGCAGTGAATACAACACCATATATTTT.

The CDR3 loop is CASSDRGYQPQHF. DNA for the CDR3: TGTGCCAGCAGCGACAGGGGTTATCAGCCCCAGCATTTT. V is TRBV2 and J is TRBJ1-5; 8 bases are shared with TRBD1. The CDR3 is 13 residues long. Germline V lookup: CDR1 SNHLY, CDR2 FYNNEI. The trim removed 6 bases at V and 5 bases at J, leaving 3 bases unmatched.

The chain is built from TRBV5-5 and TRBJ1-3; D remains ambiguous. Germline CDR1 reads SGHKS; CDR2 reads YYEKEE (reference sequence). The CDR3 is 16 residues long. Deletions cut 0 bases from V and 0 bases from J, with 10 bases between. The CDR3 DNA reads TGTGCCAGCAGCTTGGGGTTACGGAGCTCTGGAAACACCATATATTTT. It translates to CASSLGLRSSGNTIYF.

This rearrangement joins TRBV27 to TRBJ1-1; D is unclear. V lost 4 bases, J lost 2 bases, and 8 bases lay in between. The germline V gene has CDR1 MNHEY and CDR2 SMNVEV (reference sequence). The CDR3 extends over 13 amino acids. CDR3 DNA: TGTGCCAGCAGTTGGAACCTTAACACTGAAGCTTTCTTT. It specifies CASSWNLNTEAFF.

The chain employs TRBV27 and TRBJ1-2; possible D gene TRBD1, 5 bases. The CDR3 totals 15 residues. The germline V and J ends were trimmed by 4 bases and 7 bases, with 19 bases remaining between them. The germline V gene has CDR1 MNHEY and CDR2 SMNVEV (reference sequence). CDR3 protein: CASSSIRGPRVGYTF. CDR3 DNA: TGTGCCAGCAGTTCTATAAGGGGCCCCAGGGTTGGCTACACCTTC.

V gene TRBV7-9 combines with J gene TRBJ1-5; TRBD1 is a possible D gene (5 bases). The V end was cut by 5 bases, the J end by 2 bases, with 13 bases between. The CDR3 is 15 amino acids. Germline CDR1 and CDR2: SEHNR and FQNEAQ (reference sequence). The CDR3 here is CASSRDGKGNQPQHF. CDR3 nucleotide sequence: TGTGCCAGCAGCCGGGACGGGAAGGGCAATCAGCCCCAGCATTTT.

V gene TRBV6-5 combines with J gene TRBJ2-1; 9 nucleotides match TRBD1. This CDR3 has 16 residues. V lost 0 bases to trimming and J lost 5 bases; unmatched junction nucleotides: 5. Germline CDR1 MNHEY, CDR2 SVGAGI. In DNA form, the CDR3 reads TGTGCCAGCAGTTACTCCGGGACAGGGAAACACAATGAGCAGTTCTTC. Protein: CASSYSGTGKHNEQFF.

This clone came up a few times. V and J are TRBV29-1 and TRBJ1-2; D is uncertain. Trimming stripped 1 base from V and 1 base from J, with 10 bases between. This CDR3 comprises 14 residues. Germline V CDR1 and CDR2: SQVTM, ANQGSEA. CDR3 protein: CSVEGAGFNYGYTF. The CDR3 DNA is TGCAGCGTTGAAGGAGCGGGGTTTAACTATGGCTACACCTTC.

The gene calls are TRBV3-1 (or the pseudogene TRBV3-2) and TRBJ2-1, with TRBD2 matching over 9 bases. The germline gives CDR1 LGHDT, CDR2 YNNKEL (reference sequence). Trimming took 1 base from V and 7 from J; bases not matched to a gene: 8. This CDR3 has 16 residues. In DNA, the CDR3 is TGTGCCAGCAGCCAAGTTCATAGCGGGAGCAGGAATGAGCAGTTCTTC. Encoded protein: CASSQVHSGSRNEQFF.

This clone was seen only a few times. V is TRBV12-3 or TRBV12-4 and J is TRBJ2-7; 11 positions match TRBD1. This CDR3 contains 13 residues. Trimming removed 5 bases from V and 4 bases from J; junction bases left unmatched: 1. The CDR3 spells CASSRDRGYEQYF. The CDR3 nucleotides are TGTGCCAGCAGTCGGGACAGGGGGTACGAGCAGTACTTC.

The CDR3 loop is CASSVGTSVLRETQYF. The CDR3 bases are TGTGCCAGCAGCGTAGGGACTAGCGTCCTCCGGGAGACCCAGTACTTC. This chain connects TRBV9 to TRBJ2-5; 9 nucleotides match TRBD2. V lost 0 bases and J lost 5; bases outside the gene matches: 8. Germline assignment: CDR1 SGDLS and CDR2 YYNGEE. The CDR3 extends over 16 amino acids.

The genes are TRBV7-6 and TRBJ2-1; TRBD2 matches 9 bases. Germline loops: CDR1 SGHVS, CDR2 FNYEAQ. This CDR3 comprises 16 residues. Trimming at V came to 7 bases and at J to 0 bases, leaving 7 bases not matched to a gene. CDR3 in DNA: TGTGCCAGCATCCCCAATAGCGGGGGCTCCTACAATGAGCAGTTCTTC. Translated, it gives CASIPNSGGSYNEQFF.

The V gene is TRBV5-6, the J gene TRBJ2-5, with a tentative D call TRBD1 (5 bases). The germline V gene has CDR1 SGHDT and CDR2 YYEEEE. Trimming removed 2 bases from V and 12 bases from J, with 14 bases in between. This CDR3 contains 12 residues. The CDR3 reads CASSFRRGEEYF. In DNA form, the CDR3 reads TGTGCCAGCAGCTTTAGAAGGGGCGAGGAGTACTTC.

This chain connects TRBV5-1 to TRBJ2-3; possible D gene TRBD2, 6 bases. CDR1 SGHRS and CDR2 YFSETQ come from the germline V gene. V lost 4 bases, J lost 1 base, and 13 bases lay in between. The CDR3 runs 15 residues. As DNA, the CDR3 is TGCGCCAGCAGCCCTCTAGCGTTGGGCACAGATACGCAGTATTTT. Translating it yields CASSPLALGTDTQYF.

The V and J genes are TRBV11-3 and TRBJ1-2; weak D call: TRBD1 (5 bases). Germline V gene lookup returns CDR1 SGHNT and CDR2 YENEEA. CDR3 length: 16 residues. Between the trimmed V and J ends, which lost 0 bases and 1 base, there was a span of 12 bases. The CDR3 DNA reads as TGTGCCAGCAGCTTAGACCTCGGGGGGTTTAACTATGGCTACACCTTC. Amino acids: CASSLDLGGFNYGYTF.

This sequence joins TRBV7-2 and TRBJ1-6; weak D call: TRBD1 (5 bases). CDR1 SGHTA and CDR2 FQGNSA come from the germline V gene. This CDR3 region has 14 residues. With 6 bases removed from V and 7 bases from J, the gap between germline ends came to 13 bases. The CDR3 DNA reads as TGTGCCAGCAGTCCAGGGACGGCAAATTCACCCCTCCACTTT. This encodes CASSPGTANSPLHF. Full variable domain (rest looked up from reference TRBV7-2 and TRBJ1-6): GAGVSQSPSNKVTEKGKDVELRCDPISGHTALYWYRQSLGQGLEFLIYFQGNSAPDKSGLPSDRFSAERTGGSVSTLTIQRTQQEDSAVYLCASSPGTANSPLHFGNGTRLTVT.

This chain joins TRBV10-2 and TRBJ1-6; D is perhaps TRBD1 (5 bases). Trimming removed 3 bases from V and 6 bases from J, with 15 bases in between. The length of the CDR3 is 16 residues. Germline values: CDR1 WSHSY, CDR2 SAAADI. The DNA for the CDR3 is TGCGCCAGCAGTGAACCTCCGGGACGCCCTAATTCACCCCTCCACTTT. Protein product: CASSEPPGRPNSPLHF.

The V gene is TRBV6-5, the J gene TRBJ1-1, with D tentatively TRBD1 (5 bases). Trimming left V 0 bases short and J 0 bases short, with 8 bases between. This CDR3 is 15 amino acids long. Germline loops: CDR1 MNHEY, CDR2 SVGAGI. CDR3 nucleotide sequence: TGTGCCAGCAGTTACTCGGGGCACATGAACACTGAAGCTTTCTTT. It encodes CASSYSGHMNTEAFF.

V and J are TRBV2 and TRBJ2-7; 10 bases are a match to TRBD2. J was trimmed by 2 bases and V by 1 base; bases with no gene match: 5. Germline loops: CDR1 SNHLY, CDR2 FYNNEI. CDR3 length: 16 amino acids. This chain's CDR3 is CASSEEISGGTYEQYF. CDR3 DNA sequence: TGTGCCAGCAGTGAAGAGATTAGCGGGGGGACCTACGAGCAGTACTTC.

The J gene is TRBJ1-5, the V gene TRBV30; a possible D gene is TRBD1 (6 bases). The V end lost 4 bases, the J end lost 7 bases, and 20 bases lay between the germline ends. CDR3 length: 15 residues. Per germline, CDR1 GTSNPN and CDR2 SVGIG (reference sequence). CDR3 coding DNA: TGTGCCTGGAAGGGGGGTAGTCAGCCCCACCAGCCCCAGCATTTT. Protein product: CAWKGGSQPHQPQHF.

The V gene is TRBV27, the J gene TRBJ2-1; tentatively, D is TRBD2 (5 bases). V lost 4 bases to trimming and J lost 0 bases, with 19 bases between them. Germline values: CDR1 MNHEY, CDR2 SMNVEV (reference sequence). The CDR3 runs to 18 residues. CDR3 sequence: CASSSRTGFSSSYNEQFF. As DNA, the CDR3 is TGTGCCAGCAGTTCCCGTACGGGGTTTTCGAGCTCCTACAATGAGCAGTTCTTC.

In DNA form, the CDR3 reads TGTGCCAGCAGCCCGGAAGGGGAGGAGCTGTTTTTT. It translates to CASSPEGEELFF. This rearrangement joins TRBV7-9 to TRBJ2-2; TRBD1 might be the D (5 bases). The CDR3 is 12 amino acids. Trimming removed 5 bases from V and 10 bases from J, with 11 bases in between. Germline CDR1 and CDR2: SEHNR and FQNEAQ (reference sequence).